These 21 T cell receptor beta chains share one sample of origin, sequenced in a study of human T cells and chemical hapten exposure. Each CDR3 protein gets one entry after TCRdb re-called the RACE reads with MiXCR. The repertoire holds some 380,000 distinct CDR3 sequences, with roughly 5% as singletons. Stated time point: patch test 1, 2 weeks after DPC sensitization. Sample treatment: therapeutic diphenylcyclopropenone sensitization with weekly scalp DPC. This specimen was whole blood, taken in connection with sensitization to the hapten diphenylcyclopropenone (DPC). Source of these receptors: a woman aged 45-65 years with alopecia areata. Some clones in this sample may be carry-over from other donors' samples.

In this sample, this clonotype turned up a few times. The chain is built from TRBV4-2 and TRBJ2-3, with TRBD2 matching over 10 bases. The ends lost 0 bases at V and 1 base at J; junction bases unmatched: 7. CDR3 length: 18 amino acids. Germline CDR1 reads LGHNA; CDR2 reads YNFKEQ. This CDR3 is CASSQDVSGTSGTDTQYF. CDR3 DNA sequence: TGTGCCAGCAGCCAAGATGTCTCAGGGACTAGCGGCACAGATACGCAGTATTTT.

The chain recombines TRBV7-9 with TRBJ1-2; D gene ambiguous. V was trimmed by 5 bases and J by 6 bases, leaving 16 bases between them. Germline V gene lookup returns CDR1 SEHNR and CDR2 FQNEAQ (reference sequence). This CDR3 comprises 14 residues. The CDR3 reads CASSDGALINGYTF. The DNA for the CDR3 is TGTGCCAGCAGCGACGGAGCGTTAATAAATGGCTACACCTTC.

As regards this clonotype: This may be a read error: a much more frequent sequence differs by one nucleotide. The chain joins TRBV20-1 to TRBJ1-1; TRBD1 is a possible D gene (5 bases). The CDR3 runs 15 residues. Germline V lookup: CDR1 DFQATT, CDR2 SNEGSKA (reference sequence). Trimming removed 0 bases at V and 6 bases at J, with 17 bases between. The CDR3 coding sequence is TGCAGTGCTAGAGATCGAGACAGCGGGAAAGCTGAAGCTTTCTTT. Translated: CSARDRDSGKAEAFF.

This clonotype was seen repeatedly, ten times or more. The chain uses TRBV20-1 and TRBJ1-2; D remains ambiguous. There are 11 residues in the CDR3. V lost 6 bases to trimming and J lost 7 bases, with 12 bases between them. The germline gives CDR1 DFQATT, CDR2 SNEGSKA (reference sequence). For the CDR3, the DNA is TGCAGTGCAACCGCAGAAGGTGGCTACACCTTC. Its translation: CSATAEGGYTF.

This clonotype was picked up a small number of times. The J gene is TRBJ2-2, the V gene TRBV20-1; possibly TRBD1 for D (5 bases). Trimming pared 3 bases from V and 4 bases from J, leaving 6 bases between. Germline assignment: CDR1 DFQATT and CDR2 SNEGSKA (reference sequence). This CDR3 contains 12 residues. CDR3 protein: CSASRVTGELFF. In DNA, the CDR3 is TGCAGTGCTAGCAGGGTCACCGGGGAGCTGTTTTTT.

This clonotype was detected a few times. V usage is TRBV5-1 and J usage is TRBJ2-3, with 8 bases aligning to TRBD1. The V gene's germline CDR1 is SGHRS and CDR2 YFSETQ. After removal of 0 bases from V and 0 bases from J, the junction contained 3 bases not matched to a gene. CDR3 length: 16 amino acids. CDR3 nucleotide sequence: TGCGCCAGCAGCTTGGGACAGGGGAGGAGCACAGATACGCAGTATTTT. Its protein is CASSLGQGRSTDTQYF.

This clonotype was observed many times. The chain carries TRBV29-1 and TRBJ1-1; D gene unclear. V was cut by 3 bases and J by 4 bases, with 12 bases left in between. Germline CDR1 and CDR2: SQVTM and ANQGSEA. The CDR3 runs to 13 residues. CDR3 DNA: TGCAGCGTTGATCGGAAGGAAGGCACTGAAGCTTTCTTT. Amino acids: CSVDRKEGTEAFF.

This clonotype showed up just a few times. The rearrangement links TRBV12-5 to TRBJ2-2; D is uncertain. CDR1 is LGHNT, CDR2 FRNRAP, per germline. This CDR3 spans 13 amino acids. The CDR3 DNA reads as TGTGCCTCGGGCCCCGTCAACACCGGGGAGCTGTTTTTT. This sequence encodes CASGPVNTGELFF. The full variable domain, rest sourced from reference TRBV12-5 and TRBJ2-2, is DARVTQTPRHKVTEMGQEVTMRCQPILGHNTVFWYRQTMMQGLELLAYFRNRAPLDDSGMPKDRFSAEMPDATLATLKIQPSEPRDSAVYFCASGPVNTGELFFGEGSRLTVL.

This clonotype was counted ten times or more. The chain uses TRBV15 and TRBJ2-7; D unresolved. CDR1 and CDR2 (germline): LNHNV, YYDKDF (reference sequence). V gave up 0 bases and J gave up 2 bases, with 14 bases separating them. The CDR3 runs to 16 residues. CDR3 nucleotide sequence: TGTGCCACCAGCAGAGATGCTACTGTGGAAGCCTACGAGCAGTACTTC. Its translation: CATSRDATVEAYEQYF.

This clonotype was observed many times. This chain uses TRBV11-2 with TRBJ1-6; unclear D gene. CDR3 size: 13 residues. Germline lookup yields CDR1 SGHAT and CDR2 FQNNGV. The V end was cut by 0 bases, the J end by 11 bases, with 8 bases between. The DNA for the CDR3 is TGTGCCAGCAGCTTAGAGCCACCCGCACCCCTCCACTTT. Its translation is CASSLEPPAPLHF.

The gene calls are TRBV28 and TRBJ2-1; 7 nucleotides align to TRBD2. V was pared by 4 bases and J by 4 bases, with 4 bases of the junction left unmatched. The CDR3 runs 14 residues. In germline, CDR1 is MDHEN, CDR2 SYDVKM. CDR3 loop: CASSSLAEYNEQFF. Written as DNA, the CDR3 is TGTGCCAGCAGTTCCCTAGCGGAGTACAATGAGCAGTTCTTC.

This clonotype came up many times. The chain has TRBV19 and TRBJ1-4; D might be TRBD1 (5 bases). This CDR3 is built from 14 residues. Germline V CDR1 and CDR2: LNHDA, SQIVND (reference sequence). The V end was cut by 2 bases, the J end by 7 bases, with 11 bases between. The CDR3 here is CASSIRDGSEKLFF. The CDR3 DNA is TGTGCCAGTAGTATACGGGACGGCAGTGAAAAACTGTTTTTT.

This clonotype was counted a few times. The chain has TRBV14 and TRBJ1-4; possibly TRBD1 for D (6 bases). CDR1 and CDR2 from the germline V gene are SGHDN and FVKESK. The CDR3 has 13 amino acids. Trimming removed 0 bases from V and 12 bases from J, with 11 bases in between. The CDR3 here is CASSQERGRQLFF. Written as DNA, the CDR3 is TGTGCCAGCAGCCAAGAACGGGGGCGGCAACTGTTTTTT.

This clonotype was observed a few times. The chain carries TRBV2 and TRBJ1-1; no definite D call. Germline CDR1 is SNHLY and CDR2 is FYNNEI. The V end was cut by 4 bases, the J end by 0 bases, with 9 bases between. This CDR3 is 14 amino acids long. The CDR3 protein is CASSGGKVNTEAFF. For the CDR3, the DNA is TGTGCCAGCAGTGGGGGAAAGGTGAACACTGAAGCTTTCTTT.

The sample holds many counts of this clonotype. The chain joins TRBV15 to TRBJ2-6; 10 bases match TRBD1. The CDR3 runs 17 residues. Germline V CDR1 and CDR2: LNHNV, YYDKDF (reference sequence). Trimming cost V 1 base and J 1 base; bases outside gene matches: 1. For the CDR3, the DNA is TGTGCCACCAGCAGAGGACAGGGGGCATCTGGGGCCAACGTCCTGACTTTC. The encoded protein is CATSRGQGASGANVLTF.

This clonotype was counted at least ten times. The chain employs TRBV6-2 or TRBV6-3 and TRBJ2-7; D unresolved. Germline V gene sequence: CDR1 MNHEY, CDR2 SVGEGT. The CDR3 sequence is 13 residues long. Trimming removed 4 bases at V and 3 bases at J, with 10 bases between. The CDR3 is CASSFLADYEQYF. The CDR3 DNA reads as TGTGCCAGCAGTTTCTTGGCGGACTACGAGCAGTACTTC.

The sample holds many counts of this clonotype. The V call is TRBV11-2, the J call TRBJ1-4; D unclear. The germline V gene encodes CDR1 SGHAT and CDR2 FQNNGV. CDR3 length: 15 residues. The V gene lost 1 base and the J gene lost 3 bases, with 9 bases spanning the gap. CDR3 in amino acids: CASSLGGGANEKLFF. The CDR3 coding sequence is TGTGCCAGCAGCTTAGGAGGTGGAGCTAATGAAAAACTGTTTTTT.

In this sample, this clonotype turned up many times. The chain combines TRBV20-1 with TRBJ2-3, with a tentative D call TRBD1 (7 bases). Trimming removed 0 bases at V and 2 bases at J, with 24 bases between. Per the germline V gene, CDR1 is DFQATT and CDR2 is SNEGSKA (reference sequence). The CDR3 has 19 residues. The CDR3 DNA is TGCAGTGCTAGAGATCGAGGGGGCTTGGGGACTTCCTCCACAGATACGCAGTATTTT. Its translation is CSARDRGGLGTSSTDTQYF.

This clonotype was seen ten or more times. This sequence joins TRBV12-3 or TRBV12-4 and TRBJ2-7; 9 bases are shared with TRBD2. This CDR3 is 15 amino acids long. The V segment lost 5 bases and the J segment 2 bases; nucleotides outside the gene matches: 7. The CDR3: CASSPGGGGAYEQYF. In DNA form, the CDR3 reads TGTGCCAGCAGTCCCGGGGGCGGGGGGGCCTACGAGCAGTACTTC.

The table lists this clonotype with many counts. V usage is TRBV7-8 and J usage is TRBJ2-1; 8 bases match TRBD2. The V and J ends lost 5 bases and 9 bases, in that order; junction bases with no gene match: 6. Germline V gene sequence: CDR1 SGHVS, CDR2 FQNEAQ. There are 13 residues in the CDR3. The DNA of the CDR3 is TGTGCCAGCAGCCGGAAACTAGCGGCTGAGCAGTTCTTC. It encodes CASSRKLAAEQFF. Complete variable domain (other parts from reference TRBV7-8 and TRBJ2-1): GAGVSQSPRYKVAKRGQDVALRCDPISGHVSLFWYQQALGQGPEFLTYFQNEAQLDKSGLPSDRFFAERPEGSVSTLKIQRTQQEDSAVYLCASSRKLAAEQFFGPGTRLTVL.

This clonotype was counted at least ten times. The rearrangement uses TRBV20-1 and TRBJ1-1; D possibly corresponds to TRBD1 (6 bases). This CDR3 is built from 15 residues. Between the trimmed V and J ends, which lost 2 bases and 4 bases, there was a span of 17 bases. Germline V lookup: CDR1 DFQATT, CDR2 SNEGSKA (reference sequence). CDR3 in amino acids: CSARYVSGEVTEAFF. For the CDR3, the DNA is TGCAGTGCTAGATACGTTTCAGGGGAGGTCACTGAAGCTTTCTTT.